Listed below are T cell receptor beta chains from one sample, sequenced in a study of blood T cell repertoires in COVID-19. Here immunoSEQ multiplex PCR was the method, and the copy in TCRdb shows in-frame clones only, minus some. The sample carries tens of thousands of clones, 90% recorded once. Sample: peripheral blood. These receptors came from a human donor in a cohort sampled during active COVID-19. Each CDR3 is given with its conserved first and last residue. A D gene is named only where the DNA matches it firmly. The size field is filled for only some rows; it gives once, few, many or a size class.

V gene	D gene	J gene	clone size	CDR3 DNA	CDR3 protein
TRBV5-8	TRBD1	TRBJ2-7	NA	TGTGCCAGCAGCCAGATCGGACAGGGGGTTTACGAGCAGTACTTC	CASSQIGQGVYEQYF
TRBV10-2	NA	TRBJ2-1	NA	TGCGCCAGCAGTGAGTCGGGGGCTGCTTACAATGAGCAGTTCTTC	CASSESGAAYNEQFF
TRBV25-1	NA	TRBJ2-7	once	TGTGCCAGCAGTGAAGGGGGGGAGCAGTACTTC	CASSEGGEQYF
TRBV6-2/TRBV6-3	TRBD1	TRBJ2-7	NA	TGTGCCAGCAGTTACAGGGACAGAGCCGGCTACGAGCAGTACTTC	CASSYRDRAGYEQYF
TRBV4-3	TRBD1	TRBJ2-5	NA	TGCGCCAGCAGCCAGGAACAAGACAGGGGGTTAGGGACCCAGTACTTC	CASSQEQDRGLGTQYF
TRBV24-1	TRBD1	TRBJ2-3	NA	TGTGCCACCAGTGGGGCAGGGGGCCCAGATACGCAGTATTTT	CATSGAGGPDTQYF
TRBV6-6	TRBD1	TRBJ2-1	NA	TGTGCCAGCAGCGCCGGGACAGTGAAGTTCTTC	CASSAGTVKFF
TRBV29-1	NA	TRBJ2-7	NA	TGCAGCGTTGCGGAGGGGGCTACCTTCTACGAGCAGTACTTC	CSVAEGATFYEQYF
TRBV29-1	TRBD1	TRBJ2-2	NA	TGCAGCGTTAGCGCCGGGACAGGGAACACCGGGGAGCTGTTTTTT	CSVSAGTGNTGELFF
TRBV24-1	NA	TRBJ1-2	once	TGTGCCACCAGTGATGAGAGGTATGGCTACACCTTC	CATSDERYGYTF
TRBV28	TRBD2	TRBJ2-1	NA	TGTGCCAGCAGTTTGCGAACTAGCGGCTACAATGAGCAGTTCTTC	CASSLRTSGYNEQFF
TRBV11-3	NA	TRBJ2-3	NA	TGTGCCAGCAGAGCCGGGACACGGGACACAGATACGCAGTATTTT	CASRAGTRDTDTQYF
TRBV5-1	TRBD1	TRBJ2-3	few	TGCGCCAGCAGGCCCGGGACAGGGCCAGATACGCAGTATTTT	CASRPGTGPDTQYF
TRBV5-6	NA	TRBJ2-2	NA	TGTGCCAGCAGCTTCCAACAGAAGAACACCGGGGAGCTGTTTTTT	CASSFQQKNTGELFF
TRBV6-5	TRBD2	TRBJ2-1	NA	TGTGCCAGCAGAGCTAGCGGGAACTCCTACAATGAGCAGTTCTTC	CASRASGNSYNEQFF
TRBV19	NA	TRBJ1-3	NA	TGTGCCAGTAGTTTTGGGGCGGCTGGAAACACCATATATTTT	CASSFGAAGNTIYF
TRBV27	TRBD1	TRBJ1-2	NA	TGTGCCAGCAGTGGAACGACAGGGGGTGACTATGGCTACACCTTC	CASSGTTGGDYGYTF
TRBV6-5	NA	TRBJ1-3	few	TGTGCCAGCAGTACCAGGGAAAGAAACACCATATATTTT	CASSTRERNTIYF
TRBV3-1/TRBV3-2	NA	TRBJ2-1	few	TGTGCCAGCAGCCAAGATTGGGGCAGTGGCCATGAGCAGTTCTTC	CASSQDWGSGHEQFF
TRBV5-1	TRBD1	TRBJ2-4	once	TGCGCCAGCAGCTTGGAGGTGTCAGGGGGAACCAAAAACATTCAGTACTTC	CASSLEVSGGTKNIQYF
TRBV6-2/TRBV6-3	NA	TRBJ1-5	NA	TGTGCCAGCAGTTACTCGTCGCGGCAGCCCCAGCATTTT	CASSYSSRQPQHF
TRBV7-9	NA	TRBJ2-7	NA	TGTGCCAGCAGCCAACGACAGGAAGGTAACGAGCAGTACTTC	CASSQRQEGNEQYF
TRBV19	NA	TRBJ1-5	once	TGTGCCAGTAGTATCCGGGGAAGATTGGGCAATCAGCCCCAGCATTTT	CASSIRGRLGNQPQHF
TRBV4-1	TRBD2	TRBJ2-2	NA	TGCGCCAGCAGCCAAGCCGCGGGGGAATCCTGGCTTACCACCGGGGAGCTGTTTTTT	CASSQAAGESWLTTGELFF
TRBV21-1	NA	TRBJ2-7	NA	TGTGCCAGCAGCAAAGTGTATCCAGCGGGGGAGAGCTCCTACGAGCAGTACTTC	CASSKVYPAGESSYEQYF
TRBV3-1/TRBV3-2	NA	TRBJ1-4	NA	TGTGCCAGCAGCCAAGGCCAGGGCTTGAAACTGTTTTTT	CASSQGQGLKLFF
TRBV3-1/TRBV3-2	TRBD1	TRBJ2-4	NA	TGTGCCAGCAGCCAACGACAGGGAGAAAACATTCAGTACTTC	CASSQRQGENIQYF
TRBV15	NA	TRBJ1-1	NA	TGTGCCACCAGCAGAGATGGGGGCTTCACTGAAGCTTTCTTT	CATSRDGGFTEAFF
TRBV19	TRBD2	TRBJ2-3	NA	TGTGCCAGTAGTATTGCGGGGGGACCCACAGATACGCAGTATTTT	CASSIAGGPTDTQYF
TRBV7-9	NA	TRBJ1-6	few	TGTGCCAGCAGTCACACCGATAATTCACCCCTCCACTTT	CASSHTDNSPLHF
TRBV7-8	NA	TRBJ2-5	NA	TGTGCCAGCAGCTTAGTAAGGACAATGACAGAAGAAGCCCAGTACTTC	CASSLVRTMTEEAQYF
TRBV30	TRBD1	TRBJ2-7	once	TGTGCCTGGAGCCGTTTGGGACAGGGGGCCTACGAGCAGTACTTC	CAWSRLGQGAYEQYF
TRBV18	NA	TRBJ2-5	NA	TGTGCCAGCTCACCATCTGGGACGGGAGCACCAGTGGGGGAGACCCAGTACTTC	CASSPSGTGAPVGETQYF
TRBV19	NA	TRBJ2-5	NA	TGTGCCAGTAGTACACCCGCTCGGGAGACCCAGTACTTC	CASSTPARETQYF
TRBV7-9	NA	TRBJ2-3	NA	TGTGCCAGCAGCCCAGGGGGGGATACGCAGTATTTT	CASSPGGDTQYF
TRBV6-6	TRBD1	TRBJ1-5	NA	TGTGCCAGCAGTTACGGGACAGGGAAGGGCAATCAGCCCCAGCATTTT	CASSYGTGKGNQPQHF
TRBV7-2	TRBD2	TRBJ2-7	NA	TGTGCCAGCAGCTCTCAAGCGGGGTCCGGGGGCGAGCAGTACTTC	CASSSQAGSGGEQYF
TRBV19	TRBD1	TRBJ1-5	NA	TGTGCCAGTAGAGGGGGACAGGGGGAAATTCAGCCCCAGCATTTT	CASRGGQGEIQPQHF
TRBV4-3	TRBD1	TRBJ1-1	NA	TGCGCCAGCAGCCTCCAGACAGGGGACACTGAAGCTTTCTTT	CASSLQTGDTEAFF
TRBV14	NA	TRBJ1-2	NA	TGTGCCAGCAGCTTCCGGAACAACCAACGGGGGGGCTACACCTTC	CASSFRNNQRGGYTF